Each of the 2 T cell receptor beta chains below was sequenced from the same sample in a study of control samples from healthy donors and cancer patients. Clones were sequenced by immunoSEQ multiplex PCR, and TCRdb holds only the in-frame ones, with some missing. This repertoire shows fewer than 200,000 clones, 88% found once; its top ten account for nearly 5%. Sequencing was done on a sample of blood. These receptors originate from a woman between 25 and 40 years old in good health.

This sequence joins TRBV11-1 and TRBJ2-2; the match to TRBD1 covers 9 bases. After removal of 1 base from V and 6 bases from J, the junction contained 3 bases not matched to a gene. Germline assignment: CDR1 SGHAT and CDR2 FQDESV (reference sequence). This CDR3 has 15 amino acids. The CDR3 DNA reads TGTGCCAGCAGCTTAGATGGGACAGGGCCCGGGGAGCTGTTTTTT. It translates to CASSLDGTGPGELFF.

V gene TRBV6-5 combines with J gene TRBJ2-3, with D hard to call. The V gene lost 7 bases and the J gene lost 6 bases, with 17 bases spanning the gap. Germline CDR1 reads MNHEY; CDR2 reads SVGAGI. This CDR3 is 14 amino acids long. CDR3 DNA sequence: TGTGCCAGCAATAGGGAAATGGCATTTGATACGCAGTATTTT. Translating gives CASNREMAFDTQYF.